Listed here is a single T cell receptor beta chain. Its antigen is unidentified. The data were produced by immunoSEQ multiplex PCR, yet TCRdb's version contains in-frame clones alone and is incomplete. The sample shows around 24,000 clones, 75% to 85% of them seen only once. These data originate in a study of T cell clonotyping in hematopoietic cell transplantation. Study summary: Pretransplant recipient samples were taken after cytoreduction.

Time point: recipient sample about 28 days before transplant, after cytoreduction. Samples: about 28 days before transplant, then days 30, 100 and 180 after. V gave up 2 bases and J gave up 6 bases, with 11 bases separating them. Germline V gene lookup returns CDR1 SGHTA and CDR2 FQGNSA. There are 14 residues in the CDR3. Study-level findings and limits: After transplant, recipient diversity fell while pathologically expanded clonotypes grew through day 180.

Source: peripheral blood mononuclear cells, taken before stem cell transplant. The receptor comes from a woman in her fifties or sixties with acute myeloid leukemia. Some clones in this sample may be carry-over from other donors' samples. V usage is TRBV7-2 and J usage is TRBJ1-5, with a weak D call TRBD1 (5 bases). The CDR3 sequence is CASSLLGTGQPQHF. The DNA for the CDR3 is TGTGCCAGCAGCTTATTAGGGACGGGTCAGCCCCAGCATTTT.